Reported below is one TCR beta chain. Its antigen is as yet unknown. The CDR3 is 15 amino acids. The germline CDR1 and CDR2 sequences are SEHNR and FQNEAQ (reference sequence). The V end was cut by 4 bases, the J end by 7 bases, with 16 bases between. The assay was immunoSEQ multiplex PCR, and TCRdb's table has in-frame clones only and misses some. The sample yields approximately 140,000 clones, 70% to 90% seen once. No infections or other immune events were documented during collection. The entry originates in a study of identifying expanded T cells in peripheral blood. Study-wide results and caveats: Roughly two-week clone count variance significantly increased as total template count grew.

This receptor was obtained from a person aged 18 to 70 in good health. The V call is TRBV7-9, the J call TRBJ1-4; no clear D. What was sequenced was blood. For the CDR3, the DNA is TGTGCCAGCAGCTCTCAACTAGGGCTCTCTGAAAAACTGTTTTTT. Translation gives CASSSQLGLSEKLFF.